This T cell receptor (beta chain) originates from a study of cytomegalovirus exposure and HLA in healthy donors. Background on the study: Genotyping showed 75% to 90% of roughly 400 donors falling in the Caucasian-associated ancestry cluster.

13 Jbeta primers and 60 Vbeta primers were used for the PCR. Produced via immunoSEQ multiplex PCR; TCRdb's table is partial and in-frame only. The sample shows about 210,000 clones, 60% to 80% of them seen only once. Germline-derived CDR1 and CDR2 are LGHNA and YNFKEQ. This CDR3 has 19 amino acids. With V trimmed by 0 bases and J by 3 bases, 10 bases remained unmatched. The study, taken as a whole, reports: The records held CMV serostatus as the only immune exposure information. A previous analysis found most TCR beta V segments productive roughly 90% or roughly 30% of the time.

Donors were ostensibly healthy at sampling, although undocumented immune exposures were probable. Note on this clone: Its target is unknown.

The sequenced sample consisted of PBMCs. The chain has TRBV4-2 and TRBJ2-2; 10 nucleotides line up with TRBD2. This receptor was taken from a male donor in good health and CMV-seronegative. CDR3 sequence: CASSQEGQRGGRDTGELFF. CDR3 bases: TGTGCCAGCAGCCAAGAGGGCCAGCGGGGGGGCCGAGACACCGGGGAGCTGTTTTTT.